The rows below give T cell receptor beta chains drawn from one sample of a study of long-term antiretroviral therapy in people with HIV. Measured with immunoSEQ multiplex PCR; TCRdb has only the in-frame clones, and not every one. Among fewer than 45,000 clones listed, 85% to 95% were seen once. The sample was unsorted PBMCs, taken 4.1 years after starting antiretroviral therapy. Every receptor here comes from a woman aged 45 to 65 with HIV. Both conserved end residues are part of each CDR3. A D gene is named only where the DNA matches it firmly. Only some rows state a clone size, as once, few, many or a class for expanded clones.

TRBV30	TRBJ2-7	TRBD1	14	.	TGTGCCTGGAGTGGGGGGCAGGGGGTATACGAGCAGTACTTC	CAWSGGQGVYEQYF
TRBV18	TRBJ2-5	.	12	few	TGTGCCAGCTCACCACCGGGAGAGACCCAGTACTTC	CASSPPGETQYF
TRBV4-3	TRBJ2-3	TRBD2	19	once	TGCGCCAGCAGCCAAGATATACCGGGACTAGCGGGGGGGCCTGATACGCAGTATTTT	CASSQDIPGLAGGPDTQYF
TRBV4-1	TRBJ2-7	.	15	.	TGCGCCAGCAGCCAAGAATTTCCACGGAACTACGAGCAGTACTTC	CASSQEFPRNYEQYF
TRBV6-1	TRBJ1-5	.	14	.	TGTGCCAGCAGTGAATGGGGTGATGATCAGCCCCAGCATTTT	CASSEWGDDQPQHF
TRBV28	TRBJ2-2	TRBD2	15	once	TGTGCCAGCAGTTTTCCAGCGGGGGACACCGGGGAGCTGTTTTTT	CASSFPAGDTGELFF
TRBV4-1	TRBJ1-2	TRBD1	15	.	TGCGCCAGCAGCCACCCCGGGACAGGGAACTATGGCTACACCTTC	CASSHPGTGNYGYTF
TRBV7-2	TRBJ1-6	.	18	.	TGTGCCAGCACCACTTTGGATTGGTGGGGGGTCTATAATTCACCCCTCCACTTT	CASTTLDWWGVYNSPLHF
TRBV2	TRBJ1-1	.	13	.	TGTGCCAGCAGTGAAGCACGGAACACTGAAGCTTTCTTT	CASSEARNTEAFF
TRBV7-9	TRBJ2-7	.	13	.	TGTGCCAGCAGCCAGGGGTCCTACTACGAGCAGTACTTC	CASSQGSYYEQYF
TRBV7-9	TRBJ2-1	.	12	.	TGTGCCAGCAGCGGGGGGAGCGATGAGCAGTTCTTC	CASSGGSDEQFF
TRBV5-1	TRBJ2-5	TRBD2	16	.	TGCGCCAGCAGCCTGGGACTAGCGGGGGCTGGGGAGACCCAGTACTTC	CASSLGLAGAGETQYF
TRBV7-9	TRBJ2-7	.	16	.	TGTGCCAGCAGCGAAGCGGGCAGGGGCAACTCCTACGAGCAGTACTTC	CASSEAGRGNSYEQYF
TRBV9	TRBJ1-3	.	16	.	TGTGCCAGCAGCGGGGGGGACGGATACTCTGGAAACACCATATATTTT	CASSGGDGYSGNTIYF
TRBV7-3	TRBJ2-3	.	14	.	TGTGCCAGCAGCCTAGGGTGGATGACAGATACGCAGTATTTT	CASSLGWMTDTQYF
TRBV6-6	TRBJ1-1	TRBD1	14	once	TGTGCCAGCGAGACAGGGGACGAACTTTTTGAAGCTTTCTTT	CASETGDELFEAFF
TRBV30	TRBJ1-1	TRBD1	16	.	TGTGCCTCCACTGGGACAGGGACTTCAATGAACACTGAAGCTTTCTTT	CASTGTGTSMNTEAFF
TRBV5-1	TRBJ2-2	.	13	.	TGCGCCAGCAGCTTGGCCTTAACCGGGGAGCTGTTTTTT	CASSLALTGELFF
TRBV27	TRBJ2-1	.	14	.	TGTGCCAGCAGTCCGCGAGACCCCTACAATGAGCAGTTCTTC	CASSPRDPYNEQFF
TRBV7-9	TRBJ2-3	TRBD1	16	.	TGTGCCAGCAGCAAAGCCCGGGACAGGGGGATTGTTACGCAGTATTTT	CASSKARDRGIVTQYF
TRBV4-1	TRBJ2-5	.	11	.	TGCGCCAGCAGCGAAGGAGAGACCCAGTACTTC	CASSEGETQYF
TRBV10-1	TRBJ2-3	.	16	.	TGCGCCAGCAGTCCCAGGCGCAATCTGCTCACAGATACGCAGTATTTT	CASSPRRNLLTDTQYF
TRBV5-1	TRBJ1-5	.	13	.	TGCGCCAGCAGCCCTAGTAGCAATCAGCCCCAGCATTTT	CASSPSSNQPQHF
TRBV18	TRBJ2-1	TRBD2	17	.	TGTGCCAGCTCACCACCCTCTAGCGGGGGCCGATTCAATGAGCAGTTCTTC	CASSPPSSGGRFNEQFF
TRBV4-1	TRBJ1-2	.	16	.	TGCGCCAGCAGCCAAGGTGGCGGCGGGGTCCACTATGGCTACACCTTC	CASSQGGGGVHYGYTF
TRBV7-2	TRBJ2-3	.	17	.	TGTGCCAGCAGCTTACGATGGGCTGGAAGTAGCACAGATACGCAGTATTTT	CASSLRWAGSSTDTQYF
TRBV7-3	TRBJ1-1	.	14	.	TGTGCCAGCAGCGCGCTCGGAGGAAGCACTGAAGCTTTCTTT	CASSALGGSTEAFF
TRBV19	TRBJ2-1	TRBD2	14	.	TGTGCCAGTACGGCGGGGGGCGGGTACAATGAGCAGTTCTTC	CASTAGGGYNEQFF
TRBV4-2	TRBJ1-5	.	15	.	TGTGCCAGCAGCCAAGCTCCTGGGGAAAATCAGCCCCAGCATTTT	CASSQAPGENQPQHF
TRBV5-6	TRBJ2-7	TRBD1	16	.	TGTGCCAGCAGCAGACAGGGGGGTCTTAACTACTACGAGCAGTACTTC	CASSRQGGLNYYEQYF
TRBV30	TRBJ1-4	TRBD1	14	.	TGTGCCTGGAGTAGGGACAGGGTGGGAGAAAAACTGTTTTTT	CAWSRDRVGEKLFF
TRBV11-2	TRBJ2-3	TRBD2	15	once	TGTGCCAGCAGCTCCAGCGGGGGGGGCACAGATACGCAGTATTTT	CASSSSGGGTDTQYF
TRBV6-1	TRBJ1-1	TRBD1	14	.	TGTGCCAGCAGCCGGGACAGCACCAACACTGAAGCTTTCTTT	CASSRDSTNTEAFF
TRBV25-1	TRBJ2-7	.	12	.	TGTGCCAGCAGTGAGCAGGCCTACGAGCAGTACTTC	CASSEQAYEQYF
TRBV6-5	TRBJ1-2	TRBD1	14	.	TGTGCCAGCAGCCACCGGGACAGGGTTAATGGCTACACCTTC	CASSHRDRVNGYTF
TRBV27	TRBJ2-2	TRBD2	17	.	TGTGCCAGCAGTCCCGGGACTAGCGGGGCCAACACCGGGGAGCTGTTTTTT	CASSPGTSGANTGELFF
TRBV5-8	TRBJ1-1	TRBD1	15	.	TGTGCCAGCAGCCAGGGGGACCGCATGAACACTGAAGCTTTCTTT	CASSQGDRMNTEAFF
TRBV6-5	TRBJ1-6	.	12	.	TGTGCCAGCAGTCAGGGACTCTCACCCCTCCACTTT	CASSQGLSPLHF
TRBV7-6	TRBJ2-7	TRBD2	13	once	TGTGCCAGCAGCCAAGCGGGGGCGGGAGAGCAGTACTTC	CASSQAGAGEQYF
TRBV30	TRBJ2-5	TRBD2	14	.	TGTGCCTGGATCCCTAGCGGGGACCAAGAGACCCAGTACTTC	CAWIPSGDQETQYF
TRBV6-6	TRBJ1-5	.	12	.	TGTGCCAGCAGTTACTCTGAACAGCCCCAGCATTTT	CASSYSEQPQHF
TRBV2	TRBJ1-3	TRBD1	16	.	TGTGCCAGCAGTGCCTTAAGGGGGCAATCTGGAAACACCATATATTTT	CASSALRGQSGNTIYF
TRBV27	TRBJ1-2	TRBD1	15	once	TGTGCCAGCAGTTTCTCCGACAGGGACACCTATGGCTACACCTTC	CASSFSDRDTYGYTF
TRBV19	TRBJ1-2	.	13	.	TGTGCCTCTAGCCCCCAGGGAAACTATGGCTACACCTTC	CASSPQGNYGYTF
TRBV7-3	TRBJ2-1	TRBD1	19	.	TGTGCCAGCAGCTTCGGGACAGGGGGTGTTAAGAGCTCCTACAATGAGCAGTTCTTC	CASSFGTGGVKSSYNEQFF
TRBV6-6	TRBJ1-2	.	13	.	TGTGCCAGCAGTTACGGGGAGGACTATGGCTACACCTTC	CASSYGEDYGYTF
TRBV30	TRBJ1-1	.	11	.	TGTGCCTGGAGTATGAACACTGAAGCTTTCTTT	CAWSMNTEAFF
TRBV11-2	TRBJ1-6	TRBD1	14	.	TGTGCCAGCAGCTCGACAGGGAAGGGGGCACCCCTCCACTTT	CASSSTGKGAPLHF
TRBV11-3	TRBJ2-6	TRBD2	17	.	TGTGCCAGCAGCTCTAGGCCTAGCGGGGAAGGAGCCAACGTCCTGACTTTC	CASSSRPSGEGANVLTF
TRBV4-2	TRBJ2-6	TRBD2	16	.	TGTGCCAGCAGCACTAGCGGGGAGCCTGGGGCCAACGTCCTGACTTTC	CASSTSGEPGANVLTF
TRBV6-5	TRBJ2-5	.	14	.	TGTGCCAGCAGTTACTCAATAGGGCGCGAGACCCAGTACTTC	CASSYSIGRETQYF
TRBV29-1	TRBJ2-5	TRBD2	13	.	TGCAGCGCTGCTAGCGGGGGAGGAGAGACCCAGTACTTC	CSAASGGGETQYF
TRBV27	TRBJ2-2	TRBD2	16	.	TGTGCCAGCAGTCTTTTAGCGGGGGGTTTTACCGGGGAGCTGTTTTTT	CASSLLAGGFTGELFF
TRBV7-3	TRBJ1-2	TRBD1	18	.	TGTGCCAGCAGCTTAACGGGAGGACAGGGGGTCGATAACTATGGCTACACCTTC	CASSLTGGQGVDNYGYTF